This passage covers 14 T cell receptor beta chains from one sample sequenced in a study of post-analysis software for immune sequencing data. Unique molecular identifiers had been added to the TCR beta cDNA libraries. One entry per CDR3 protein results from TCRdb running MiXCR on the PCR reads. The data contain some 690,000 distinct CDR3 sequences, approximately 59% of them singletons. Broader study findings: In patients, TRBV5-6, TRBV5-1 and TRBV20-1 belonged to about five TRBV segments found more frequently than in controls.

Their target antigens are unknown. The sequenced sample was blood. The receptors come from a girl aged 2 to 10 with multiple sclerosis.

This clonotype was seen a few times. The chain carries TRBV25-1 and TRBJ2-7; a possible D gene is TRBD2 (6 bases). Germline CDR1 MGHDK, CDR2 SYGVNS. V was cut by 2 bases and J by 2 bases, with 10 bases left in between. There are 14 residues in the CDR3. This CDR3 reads CASSEGGPAYEQYF. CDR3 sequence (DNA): TGTGCCAGCAGTGAAGGAGGGCCTGCCTACGAGCAGTACTTC.

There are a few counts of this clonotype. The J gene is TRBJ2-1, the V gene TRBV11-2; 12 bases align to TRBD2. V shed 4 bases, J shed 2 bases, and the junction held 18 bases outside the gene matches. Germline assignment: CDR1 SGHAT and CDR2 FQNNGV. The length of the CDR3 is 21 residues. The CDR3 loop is CASSSIGGRLAGGRPYNEQFF. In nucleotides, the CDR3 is TGTGCCAGCAGCTCAATCGGGGGCAGGCTAGCGGGGGGGCGCCCCTACAATGAGCAGTTCTTC.

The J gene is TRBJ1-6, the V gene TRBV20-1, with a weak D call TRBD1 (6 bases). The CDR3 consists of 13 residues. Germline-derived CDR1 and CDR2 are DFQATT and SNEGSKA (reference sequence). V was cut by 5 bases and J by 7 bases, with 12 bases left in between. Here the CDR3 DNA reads TGCAGTGCTGGGGGGCGCGGGAATTCACCCCTCCACTTT. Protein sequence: CSAGGRGNSPLHF.

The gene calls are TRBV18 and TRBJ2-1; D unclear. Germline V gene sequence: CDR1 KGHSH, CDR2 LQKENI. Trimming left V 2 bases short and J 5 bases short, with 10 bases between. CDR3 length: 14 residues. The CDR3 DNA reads TGTGCCAGCTCACCAATCAGCCCCAACAATGAGCAGTTCTTC. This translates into CASSPISPNNEQFF. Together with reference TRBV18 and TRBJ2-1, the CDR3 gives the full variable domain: NAGVMQNPRHLVRRRGQEARLRCSPMKGHSHVYWYRQLPEEGLKFMVYLQKENIIDESGMPKERFSAEFPKEGPSILRIQQVVRGDSAAYFCASSPISPNNEQFFGPGTRLTVL.

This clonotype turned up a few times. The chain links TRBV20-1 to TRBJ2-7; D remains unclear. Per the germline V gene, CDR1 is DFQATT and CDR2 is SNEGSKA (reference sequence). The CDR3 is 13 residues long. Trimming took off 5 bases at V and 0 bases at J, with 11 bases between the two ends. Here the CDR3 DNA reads TGCAGTGCTCGACGGAAAAGCTCCTACGAGCAGTACTTC. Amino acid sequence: CSARRKSSYEQYF.

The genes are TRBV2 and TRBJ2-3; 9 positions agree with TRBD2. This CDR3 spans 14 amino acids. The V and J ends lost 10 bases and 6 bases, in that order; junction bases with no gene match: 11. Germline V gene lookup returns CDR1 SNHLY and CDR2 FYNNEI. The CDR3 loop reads CATLAGAYVDTQYF. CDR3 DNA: TGTGCCACTTTAGCGGGGGCTTACGTGGATACGCAGTATTTT.

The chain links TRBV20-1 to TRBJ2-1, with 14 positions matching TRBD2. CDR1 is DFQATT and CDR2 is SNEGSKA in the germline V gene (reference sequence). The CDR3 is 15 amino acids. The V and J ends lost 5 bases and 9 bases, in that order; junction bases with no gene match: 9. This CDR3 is CSAHGLAGGGIEQFF. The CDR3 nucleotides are TGCAGTGCTCACGGACTAGCGGGAGGAGGTATTGAGCAGTTCTTC.

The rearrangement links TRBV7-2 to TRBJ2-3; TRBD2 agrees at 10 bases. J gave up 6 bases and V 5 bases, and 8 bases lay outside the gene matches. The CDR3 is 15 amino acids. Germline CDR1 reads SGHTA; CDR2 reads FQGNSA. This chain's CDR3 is CASSHRSGGRDTQYF. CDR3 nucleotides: TGTGCCAGCAGCCACCGTAGCGGGGGGAGGGATACGCAGTATTTT.

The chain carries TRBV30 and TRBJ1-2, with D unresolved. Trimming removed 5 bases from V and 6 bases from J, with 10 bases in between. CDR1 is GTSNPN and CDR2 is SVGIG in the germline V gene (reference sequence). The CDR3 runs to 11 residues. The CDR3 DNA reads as TGTGCCTGGTACGGAGCCCATGGCTACACCTTC. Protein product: CAWYGAHGYTF.

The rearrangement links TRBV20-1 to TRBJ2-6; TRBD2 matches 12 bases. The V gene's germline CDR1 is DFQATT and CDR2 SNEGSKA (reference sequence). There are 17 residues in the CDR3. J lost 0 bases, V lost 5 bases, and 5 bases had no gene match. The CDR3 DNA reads TGCAGTGCTTACCTAGCGGGGGGGCACTCTGGGGCCAACGTCCTGACTTTC. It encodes CSAYLAGGHSGANVLTF.

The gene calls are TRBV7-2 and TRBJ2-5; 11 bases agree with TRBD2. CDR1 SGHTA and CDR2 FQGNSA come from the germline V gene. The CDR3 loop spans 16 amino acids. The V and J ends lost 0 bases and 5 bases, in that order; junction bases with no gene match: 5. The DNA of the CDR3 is TGTGCCAGCAGCTTAGCAGGGACTAGCGGATGGGAGACCCAGTACTTC. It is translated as CASSLAGTSGWETQYF. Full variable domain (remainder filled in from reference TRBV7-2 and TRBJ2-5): GAGVSQSPSNKVTEKGKDVELRCDPISGHTALYWYRQSLGQGLEFLIYFQGNSAPDKSGLPSDRFSAERTGGSVSTLTIQRTQQEDSAVYLCASSLAGTSGWETQYFGPGTRLLVL.

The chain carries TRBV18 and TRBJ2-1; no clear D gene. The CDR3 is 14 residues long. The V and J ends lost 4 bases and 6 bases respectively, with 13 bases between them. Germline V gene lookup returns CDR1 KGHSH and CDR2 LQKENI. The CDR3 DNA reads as TGTGCCAGCTCACGGGCAATCCGCAGCAATGAGCAGTTCTTC. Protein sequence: CASSRAIRSNEQFF.

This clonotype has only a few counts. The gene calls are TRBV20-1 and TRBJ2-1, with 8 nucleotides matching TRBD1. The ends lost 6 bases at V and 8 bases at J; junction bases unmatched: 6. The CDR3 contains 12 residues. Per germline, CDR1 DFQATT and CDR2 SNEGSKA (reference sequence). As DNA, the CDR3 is TGCAGTGCAGGCAGGGGGCTCGATGAGCAGTTCTTC. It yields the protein CSAGRGLDEQFF.

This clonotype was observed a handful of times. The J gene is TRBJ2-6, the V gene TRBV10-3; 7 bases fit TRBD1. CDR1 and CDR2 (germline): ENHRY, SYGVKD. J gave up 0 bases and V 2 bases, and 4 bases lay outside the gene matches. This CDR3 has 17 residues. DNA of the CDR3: TGTGCCATCAGTGAGGGACAGGTGCGCTCTGGGGCCAACGTCCTGACTTTC. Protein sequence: CAISEGQVRSGANVLTF.